The 14 T cell receptor beta chains below come from one sample, sequenced in a study of OX40 agonist ivuxolimab in advanced cancers. Assay: immunoSEQ multiplex PCR; the TCRdb copy retains only in-frame clones and omits some. The sample has about 78,000 clones, approximately 80% seen once. The sample consisted of CD4+ or CD8+ T cells sorted from blood, taken in a trial of the OX40 agonist ivuxolimab. These receptors came from an adult with an advanced solid tumor such as melanoma, head and neck, liver or kidney cancer.

V is TRBV7-3 and J is TRBJ1-2; D is undetermined. CDR1 is SGHTA, CDR2 FQGTGA, per germline. The CDR3 is 13 residues long. Trimming left V 2 bases short and J 2 bases short, with 6 bases between. This CDR3 is CASSLFQNYGYTF. Written as DNA, the CDR3 is TGTGCCAGCAGCTTATTTCAGAACTATGGCTACACCTTC.

The rearrangement links TRBV5-8 to TRBJ2-3; unclear D gene. The CDR3 contains 15 residues. V was pared by 0 bases and J by 6 bases, with 14 bases between. From germline, CDR1 is SGHTS and CDR2 YDEGEE. CDR3 sequence: CASSLVETRLDTQYF. Here the CDR3 DNA reads TGTGCCAGCAGCTTGGTTGAGACCCGACTGGATACGCAGTATTTT.

The chain employs TRBV6-5 and TRBJ2-1; D not certain. Trimming cost V 5 bases and J 7 bases, with 15 bases left between them. Germline V CDR1 and CDR2: MNHEY, SVGAGI. The CDR3 loop spans 14 amino acids. The CDR3 protein is CASSRRFDRNEQFF. The CDR3 DNA reads TGTGCCAGCAGTCGAAGATTCGATAGGAATGAGCAGTTCTTC.

J is TRBJ2-7 and V is TRBV7-6, with D uncertain. Germline CDR1 is SGHVS and CDR2 is FNYEAQ. Trimming removed 2 bases at V and 1 base at J, with 9 bases between. This CDR3 has 14 residues. Here the CDR3 DNA reads TGTGCCAGCAGCTTACTCCTGGAATCCTACGAGCAGTACTTC. This gives the protein CASSLLLESYEQYF.

This chain links TRBV7-5 with TRBJ1-4. TRBV7-5 is tagged as a pseudogene. The CDR3 sequence is 14 residues long. The CDR3 loop reads CVRRTPVPNEKLFF. The CDR3 DNA sequence: TGTGTCAGAAGGACGCCGGTTCCTAATGAAAAACTGTTTTTT.

The chain recombines TRBV28 with TRBJ2-7; 8 bases agree with TRBD2. The V and J ends lost 2 bases and 4 bases, in that order; junction bases with no gene match: 7. In germline, CDR1 is MDHEN, CDR2 SYDVKM. The CDR3 sequence is 15 residues long. The CDR3 is CASSLGWTSSYEQYF. CDR3 nucleotides: TGTGCCAGCAGTTTAGGTTGGACTAGCTCGTACGAGCAGTACTTC. Combining the CDR3 with reference TRBV28 and TRBJ2-7 gives the whole variable domain DVKVTQSSRYLVKRTGEKVFLECVQDMDHENMFWYRQDPGLGLRLIYFSYDVKMKEKGDIPEGYSVSREKKERFSLILESASTNQTSMYLCASSLGWTSSYEQYFGPGTRLTVT.

The chain joins TRBV27 to TRBJ2-5; no definite D call. Germline V lookup: CDR1 MNHEY, CDR2 SMNVEV (reference sequence). This CDR3 spans 14 amino acids. Between the trimmed V and J ends, which lost 4 bases and 3 bases, there was a span of 12 bases. CDR3 residues: CASSWHRAEETQYF. CDR3 nucleotides: TGTGCCAGCAGTTGGCACCGAGCAGAAGAGACCCAGTACTTC.

This clone was detected a few times. This chain links TRBV30 with TRBJ1-5; D is unclear. This CDR3 is 14 amino acids long. Per germline, CDR1 GTSNPN and CDR2 SVGIG (reference sequence). Deletions cut 1 base from V and 7 bases from J, with 14 bases between. CDR3: CAWSDRRVFQPQHF. For the CDR3, the DNA is TGTGCCTGGAGTGACCGAAGGGTTTTCCAGCCCCAGCATTTT.

This chain connects TRBV9 to TRBJ2-3; D possibly corresponds to TRBD1 (6 bases). CDR1 is SGDLS and CDR2 is YYNGEE in the germline V gene. The CDR3 contains 15 residues. The V end was cut by 0 bases, the J end by 3 bases, with 11 bases between. The CDR3, as DNA: TGTGCCAGCAGCGTAGGAACAGGGTTGACAGATACGCAGTATTTT. It translates to CASSVGTGLTDTQYF.

The chain employs TRBV18 and TRBJ2-2; D not resolved. This CDR3 is built from 11 residues. V was shortened by 4 bases and J by 8 bases, with 5 bases between the two germline ends. In germline, CDR1 is KGHSH, CDR2 LQKENI. As DNA, the CDR3 is TGTGCCAGCTCACGTTCGGGGGAGCTGTTTTTT. This codes for CASSRSGELFF.

The rearrangement links TRBV6-4 to TRBJ1-2, with D unresolved. The CDR3 has 13 residues. CDR1 and CDR2 (germline): MRHNA, SNTAGT. V was trimmed by 2 bases and J by 5 bases, leaving 9 bases between them. The CDR3 loop is CASSDVAGYGYTF. The CDR3, as DNA: TGTGCCAGCAGTGACGTTGCGGGGTATGGCTACACCTTC.

V is TRBV7-6 and J is TRBJ1-3, with 8 nucleotides matching TRBD1. The V gene end was trimmed by 1 base and the J gene end by 8 bases; junction bases not matched to a gene: 10. CDR1 is SGHVS, CDR2 FNYEAQ, per germline. This CDR3 region has 16 residues. CDR3 sequence: CASSLVAGQVIDTIYF. The CDR3 nucleotides are TGTGCCAGCAGCTTAGTAGCGGGACAGGTTATCGACACCATATATTTT.

The chain has TRBV2 and TRBJ2-1; the match to TRBD2 covers 11 bases. J was trimmed by 10 bases and V by 5 bases; bases with no gene match: 10. Germline CDR1 is SNHLY and CDR2 is FYNNEI. The CDR3 extends over 15 amino acids. This chain's CDR3 is CASSLLAGVFGEQFF. CDR3 in DNA: TGTGCCAGCAGTTTACTAGCGGGAGTCTTTGGGGAGCAGTTCTTC.

V is TRBV28 and J is TRBJ2-7, with TRBD2 as a possible D gene (7 bases). Germline assignment: CDR1 MDHEN and CDR2 SYDVKM. CDR3 size: 17 residues. Between the trimmed V and J ends, which lost 6 bases and 6 bases, there was a span of 27 bases. CDR3 sequence reads: CASRKGGAQGRVSEQYV. In DNA form, the CDR3 reads TGTGCCAGCAGAAAAGGGGGGGCGCAGGGGAGGGTCTCCGAGCAGTACGTC.